This is a list of T cell receptor beta chains from one sample in a study of blood T cells in healthy people across ages. TCRdb re-called the 5' RACE reads with MiXCR, one entry per CDR3 protein. This sample carries around 1,800,000 distinct CDR3 sequences, roughly two fifths of them seen once, and the ten largest clones take 20% to 25%. Sample: blood. These TCRs come from a human donor in good health. CDR3s include the opening cysteine and the closing phenylalanine or tryptophan. The order of the fields is J gene, clone size, V gene, D gene, CDR3 DNA, CDR3 protein. A D gene is named only where the DNA matches it firmly. Clone size is given for some rows only: seen once, a few or many times, or a class if the clone is expanded.

TRBJ2-1 . TRBV7-2 . TGTGCCAGCAGCCCCTCCAGTATGCAGTTCTTC CASSPSSMQFF
TRBJ1-1 . TRBV29-1 . TGCAGCGTAGCAGGGTGGGGCACTGAAGCTTTCTTT CSVAGWGTEAFF
TRBJ1-5 few TRBV12-3/TRBV12-4 . TGTGCCAGCAGCAAAAACAGAAATCAGCCCCAGCATTTT CASSKNRNQPQHF
TRBJ1-1 . TRBV4-1 . TGCGCCAGCAGCCAAGGTATTAGGCAGGGGTCCAACCTTTTCTTT CASSQGIRQGSNLFF
TRBJ1-2 . TRBV7-9 TRBD1 TGTGCCAGCAGCCCAGAACCCGGGACAGGTCAACATGGCTACTTCTTC CASSPEPGTGQHGYFF
TRBJ2-1 . TRBV12-5 . TGTGCTAGTGCCGACATACTTGTTGGGGCCTACAATGAGCAGTTCTTC CASADILVGAYNEQFF
TRBJ1-4 . TRBV13 . TGTGCCAGCAGTTCGAGCAATGAAAAACTGTTTTTT CASSSSNEKLFF
TRBJ2-1 . TRBV24-1 . TGTGCCACCGCAGCGACCCTTTACAATGAGCAGTTCTTC CATAATLYNEQFF
TRBJ2-3 . TRBV5-4 . TGTGCCAGCAGCCGACCCATCTCAGATACGCAGTATTTT CASSRPISDTQYF
TRBJ2-5 . TRBV6-6 . TGTGCCAGCAGTCCCGTCAAAGAGACCCAGTACTTC CASSPVKETQYF
TRBJ1-1 . TRBV29-1 . TGTAGCGACACTTCCTGGGGCAGATCGAACACTGAAGCTTTCTTT CSDTSWGRSNTEAFF
TRBJ2-1 . TRBV6-2/TRBV6-3 TRBD2 TGTGCCAGCATCCGAAGTCCCTTAGCGGGACCAAACAATGAGCAGTTCTTC CASIRSPLAGPNNEQFF
TRBJ2-1 . TRBV7-2 . TGTGCCAGCAGCCGCCCGGCGGAGTTTATATACAATGAGCAGTTCTTC CASSRPAEFIYNEQFF
TRBJ2-3 few TRBV29-1 TRBD1 TGCAGCGCATGGCACAGGGGGCGTAAACGCGAGAGCACAGATACGCAGTATTTT CSAWHRGRKRESTDTQYF
TRBJ2-2 few TRBV4-2 . TGTGCCAGCAGCCAAAAATACACCGGGGAGCTGTTTTTT CASSQKYTGELFF
TRBJ2-3 . TRBV4-1 . TGCGCCAGCAGCCGGACTAACGGGGTCACAGATACGCAGTATTTT CASSRTNGVTDTQYF
TRBJ1-4 . TRBV12-3/TRBV12-4 . TGTGCCAGCAGCCGAACAGAAATCGTAACTAATGAAAAACTGTTTTTT CASSRTEIVTNEKLFF
TRBJ2-7 few TRBV29-1 . TGCAGCGTTGAGGGAGGAATCAACACCTACGAGCAGTACTTC CSVEGGINTYEQYF
TRBJ2-7 . TRBV2 TRBD2 TGTGCCAGCAGGGACCTGAATCTGACTAGCGGGGCTTCCTACGAGCAGTACTTC CASRDLNLTSGASYEQYF
TRBJ2-7 . TRBV15 . TGTGCCACCAGCAGAGATAGAAATCCCTCCTACGAGCAGTACTTC CATSRDRNPSYEQYF
TRBJ2-3 few TRBV7-2 TRBD2 TGTGCCAGCAGCTCATCGCCAGTACTAGCGGGGGGAGTAGATACGCAGTATTTT CASSSSPVLAGGVDTQYF
TRBJ1-6 few TRBV18 . TGTGCCAGCTCACGACAGGCCTATAATTCACCCCTCCACTTT CASSRQAYNSPLHF
TRBJ1-4 . TRBV28 . TGTGCCAGCAGTTTATTAGGTGGGCTGGGTGAAAAACTGTTTTTT CASSLLGGLGEKLFF